Listed here are 17 T cell receptor beta chains from one sample, sequenced in a study of blood T cell repertoires in COVID-19. Assay used: immunoSEQ multiplex PCR; TCRdb lists only in-frame clones, some missing. The data show tens of thousands of clones, with around 80% seen just once and around 50% held by the top ten. Sequencing was performed on peripheral blood. Receptor source: a human donor in a cohort sampled during active COVID-19.

The chain recombines TRBV6-6 with TRBJ2-1; 8 bases line up with TRBD2. V lost 5 bases to trimming and J lost 5 bases; unmatched junction nucleotides: 17. This CDR3 region has 18 residues. In germline, CDR1 is MNHNY, CDR2 SVGAGI (reference sequence). The CDR3 coding sequence is TGTGCCAGCAGTCTTGGACGGCGAAGGACTAGCCTCAACAATGAGCAGTTCTTC. Translated, it gives CASSLGRRRTSLNNEQFF.

The rearrangement joins TRBV28 to TRBJ1-4; 7 nucleotides match TRBD1. V shed 7 bases, J shed 3 bases, and the junction held 8 bases outside the gene matches. This CDR3 region has 15 residues. Germline V gene sequence: CDR1 MDHEN, CDR2 SYDVKM. The CDR3 sequence: CASIRGGQSNEKLFF. The CDR3 region has the DNA TGTGCCAGCATTCGAGGGGGACAGTCTAATGAAAAACTGTTTTTT.

The rearrangement uses TRBV15 and TRBJ1-6, with D maybe TRBD1 (6 bases). The CDR3 sequence is 16 residues long. CDR1 is LNHNV and CDR2 is YYDKDF in the germline V gene (reference sequence). V was shortened by 5 bases and J by 10 bases, with 21 bases between the two germline ends. The CDR3 DNA follows: TGTGCCACCAGCCAAACCGGGGGAGGGGGATTCTCACCCCTCCACTTT. Amino acid sequence: CATSQTGGGGFSPLHF.

The rearrangement links TRBV2 to TRBJ1-1; tentative D call: TRBD1 (5 bases). V lost 4 bases to trimming and J lost 3 bases, with 9 bases between them. The CDR3 consists of 13 residues. The germline V gene has CDR1 SNHLY and CDR2 FYNNEI. CDR3 sequence (DNA): TGTGCCAGCAGTGGGGACTGGGACACTGAAGCTTTCTTT. Amino acid sequence: CASSGDWDTEAFF. Full variable domain (rest looked up from reference TRBV2 and TRBJ1-1): EPEVTQTPSHQVTQMGQEVILRCVPISNHLYFYWYRQILGQKVEFLVSFYNNEISEKSEIFDDQFSVERPDGSNFTLKIRSTKLEDSAMYFCASSGDWDTEAFFGQGTRLTVV.

The chain has TRBV18 and TRBJ2-7; tentative D call: TRBD1 (5 bases). Germline assignment: CDR1 KGHSH and CDR2 LQKENI. The CDR3 totals 15 residues. The V end lost 1 base, the J end lost 2 bases, and 12 bases lay between the germline ends. The CDR3 region has the DNA TGTGCCAGCTCACCACTCGACAGCGCTCCCTACGAGCAGTACTTC. Residues: CASSPLDSAPYEQYF.

CDR3 amino acids: CASSLPGTSGRIEQFF. DNA of the CDR3: TGTGCCAGCAGCTTACCCGGGACTAGCGGGAGAATTGAGCAGTTCTTC. This sequence joins TRBV7-9 and TRBJ2-1; 14 bases match TRBD2. Germline lookup yields CDR1 SEHNR and CDR2 FQNEAQ (reference sequence). The CDR3 contains 16 residues. Germline trimming cut 2 bases from V and 9 bases from J; bases unmatched to any gene: 6. Looking up the rest from reference TRBV7-9 and TRBJ2-1 gives the full variable domain: DTGVSQNPRHKITKRGQNVTFRCDPISEHNRLYWYRQTLGQGPEFLTYFQNEAQLEKSRLLSDRFSAERPKGSFSTLEIQRTEQGDSAMYLCASSLPGTSGRIEQFFGPGTRLTVL.

This clone was picked up a small number of times. The J gene is TRBJ2-7, the V gene TRBV5-6, with 7 bases that match TRBD1. The CDR3 runs 14 residues. V lost 4 bases to trimming and J lost 4 bases; unmatched junction nucleotides: 8. Per the germline V gene, CDR1 is SGHDT and CDR2 is YYEEEE. CDR3 nucleotide sequence: TGTGCCAGCAGCCTACCAGGGACAGCATACGAGCAGTACTTC. Its protein product is CASSLPGTAYEQYF. The full variable domain, completed using reference TRBV5-6 and TRBJ2-7, is DAGVTQSPTHLIKTRGQQVTLRCSPKSGHDTVSWYQQALGQGPQFIFQYYEEEERQRGNFPDRFSGHQFPNYSSELNVNALLLGDSALYLCASSLPGTAYEQYFGPGTRLTVT.

The chain joins TRBV9 to TRBJ1-2; TRBD1 is a possible D gene (6 bases). This CDR3 spans 14 amino acids. V gave up 4 bases and J gave up 4 bases, with 14 bases separating them. Germline V gene lookup returns CDR1 SGDLS and CDR2 YYNGEE. This CDR3 reads CASSPLGTPYGYTF. The CDR3 DNA reads TGTGCCAGCAGCCCCCTCGGGACACCCTATGGCTACACCTTC.

This clone was seen once. The chain joins TRBV11-2 to TRBJ2-7; 8 bases fit TRBD2. V trimming: 4 bases; J trimming: 4 bases; junction bases outside the gene matches: 9. The CDR3 is made up of 15 amino acids. CDR1 is SGHAT, CDR2 FQNNGV, per germline. CDR3 in DNA: TGTGCCAGCAGCTGGGCGGCGGGAGGTAGTTACGAGCAGTACTTC. Amino acids: CASSWAAGGSYEQYF.

The CDR3 reads CASSESGDPNEKLFF. Here the CDR3 DNA reads TGCGCCAGCAGTGAGTCAGGGGATCCGAATGAAAAACTGTTTTTT. The J gene is TRBJ1-4, the V gene TRBV10-2; a possible D gene is TRBD1 (5 bases). The germline gives CDR1 WSHSY, CDR2 SAAADI. The CDR3 totals 15 residues. Between the trimmed V and J ends, which lost 0 bases and 5 bases, there was a span of 10 bases.

This clone occurred a few times. This chain uses TRBV7-2 with TRBJ2-7, with 7 positions matching TRBD1. With 5 bases clipped from V and 3 bases from J, the junction kept 16 bases outside the gene matches. Per germline, CDR1 SGHTA and CDR2 FQGNSA. The CDR3 sequence is 17 residues long. CDR3 bases: TGTGCCAGCAGCCCAAGAGGGACAGCGTCATTGGGCTACGAGCAGTACTTC. It specifies CASSPRGTASLGYEQYF.

The V and J genes are TRBV21-1 and TRBJ1-1; the table assigns TRBD1, which was not confirmed against the DNA. TRBV21-1 counts as a pseudogene. This CDR3 has 17 residues. The CDR3 bases are TGTGCCAGCAGCAAAGGGGACAGTGGAAGAAGGGACACTGAAGCTTTCTTT. Translating it yields CASSKGDSGRRDTEAFF.

This clone turned up a few times. This chain joins TRBV15 and TRBJ2-5; 8 positions match TRBD2. Trimming removed 8 bases from V and 4 bases from J; junction bases left unmatched: 12. The germline V gene encodes CDR1 LNHNV and CDR2 YYDKDF (reference sequence). This CDR3 has 15 amino acids. CDR3 nucleotides: TGTGCCACCCTGGGTTTCGGGAGGGCCACAGAGACCCAGTACTTC. Protein sequence: CATLGFGRATETQYF.

This chain joins TRBV23-1 and TRBJ1-3; no clear D. TRBV23-1 is classed as an ORF, of uncertain function. Trimming took 0 bases from V and 5 from J, leaving 5 bases between them. The CDR3 is 13 amino acids. CDR3 sequence (DNA): TGCGCCAGCAGTCAATCCCCTAGAAACACCATATATTTT. This sequence encodes CASSQSPRNTIYF.

This sequence joins TRBV25-1 and TRBJ2-7, with unresolved D. Germline values: CDR1 MGHDK, CDR2 SYGVNS. Trimming removed 3 bases at V and 4 bases at J, with 7 bases between. This CDR3 contains 12 residues. Here the CDR3 DNA reads TGTGCCAGCAGTGACGACACATACGAGCAGTACTTC. It is translated as CASSDDTYEQYF.

The V gene is TRBV19, the J gene TRBJ2-3, with 10 bases lining up with TRBD2. Germline trimming cut 7 bases from V and 7 bases from J; bases unmatched to any gene: 11. Per the germline V gene, CDR1 is LNHDA and CDR2 is SQIVND (reference sequence). This CDR3 is built from 15 residues. CDR3 loop: CASTDSGRKYHTQYF. CDR3 bases: TGTGCCAGTACGGATAGCGGGAGGAAATACCATACGCAGTATTTT.

The genes are TRBV10-3 and TRBJ2-7; TRBD1 aligns across 11 bases. CDR1 is ENHRY, CDR2 SYGVKD, per germline. The CDR3 has 16 residues. The V segment lost 5 bases and the J segment 4 bases; nucleotides outside the gene matches: 10. This chain's CDR3 is CAISRTGTGGIYEQYF. The DNA of the CDR3 is TGTGCCATCAGTAGAACCGGGACAGGGGGTATATACGAGCAGTACTTC.